The rows below give T cell receptor beta chains drawn from one sample of a study of cytomegalovirus exposure and HLA in healthy donors. TCRdb keeps only in-frame clones here, not all; method: immunoSEQ multiplex PCR. The data show approximately 75,000 clones, over 60% seen once. The specimen was PBMCs. Receptors originate from a male donor in good health and CMV-seronegative. CDR3s leave out the opening cysteine and the closing phenylalanine or tryptophan. Each record gives: V gene, J gene, clone size, D gene, CDR3 protein. The D gene is left open where the match is weak. Size tells how often a clone was seen (once, few, many) or the class of an expanded clone, and some rows leave it out.

V: TRBV15
J: TRBJ2-1
size: -
D: -
CDR3: ATSRDRAREQF

V: TRBV19
J: TRBJ2-7
size: -
D: TRBD2
CDR3: ASSRGLAITYEQY

V: TRBV5-1
J: TRBJ2-3
size: -
D: TRBD2
CDR3: ASSKFLSGGNTDTQY

V: TRBV5-1
J: TRBJ2-7
size: -
D: TRBD1
CDR3: ASSFEQGVLSYEQY

V: TRBV18
J: TRBJ1-3
size: -
D: TRBD1
CDR3: ASSPPGQGTGNTIY

V: TRBV11-2
J: TRBJ2-1
size: -
D: TRBD1
CDR3: ASSDGQGIYNEQF

V: TRBV5-4
J: TRBJ1-6
size: -
D: -
CDR3: ASSPAQGQYSPLN

V: TRBV2
J: TRBJ1-2
size: -
D: TRBD1
CDR3: ASSLQGAYGYT

V: TRBV30
J: TRBJ1-5
size: few
D: -
CDR3: ACPIRNRNSNQPQH

V: TRBV12-2
J: TRBJ2-1
size: -
D: -
CDR3: ASRLPGEQF

V: TRBV9
J: TRBJ1-2
size: -
D: -
CDR3: ASSVQGNYGYP

V: TRBV4-1
J: TRBJ2-5
size: -
D: TRBD2
CDR3: ASSQVGGRAEETQY

V: TRBV4-1
J: TRBJ1-2
size: -
D: -
CDR3: ASSQIVTARGYT

V: TRBV30
J: TRBJ1-2
size: -
D: -
CDR3: AWSTGSYGYT

V: TRBV6-5
J: TRBJ1-2
size: few
D: -
CDR3: ASSYSSGYT

V: TRBV30
J: TRBJ1-1
size: -
D: -
CDR3: AWWEVWDGTEAF

V: TRBV5-5
J: TRBJ2-7
size: -
D: -
CDR3: ASSFEAGTPHEQY

V: TRBV7-2
J: TRBJ1-2
size: -
D: -
CDR3: ASSLRGGDYGYP

V: TRBV5-1
J: TRBJ2-3
size: -
D: TRBD1
CDR3: ASSGRTGGTDTQY

V: TRBV5-4
J: TRBJ1-2
size: -
D: -
CDR3: ASSSEPADYGYP

V: TRBV6-1
J: TRBJ2-2
size: few
D: TRBD2
CDR3: ASSGLAGDTGELF

V: TRBV6-6
J: TRBJ2-7
size: few
D: -
CDR3: ASSTGTPYEQY

V: TRBV7-9
J: TRBJ1-6
size: -
D: -
CDR3: ASSLGQNHYNSPLH

V: TRBV6-6
J: TRBJ1-5
size: few
D: TRBD1
CDR3: ASNALDRGNQPQN

V: TRBV5-1
J: TRBJ2-7
size: -
D: TRBD2
CDR3: ASSSGGTSGQGEQY

V: TRBV19
J: TRBJ2-1
size: -
D: TRBD1
CDR3: ASSLSGQGLSEQF

V: TRBV14
J: TRBJ1-4
size: -
D: -
CDR3: ASSLHRSTNEKLF

V: TRBV2
J: TRBJ1-4
size: -
D: TRBD1
CDR3: ASSRTGQGIEKLF

V: TRBV4-1
J: TRBJ1-2
size: -
D: TRBD1
CDR3: ASSQEGRDRRGYT